Only one count was recorded for the clone carrying this TCR beta chain. The length of the CDR3 is 13 residues. The V end lost 1 base, the J end lost 8 bases, and 11 bases lay between the germline ends. This entry comes from a study of blood T cell repertoires in COVID-19. On the study more broadly: Acute-phase and convalescent COVID-19 samples originated in the United States, Italy and Spain. Sample material is recorded as cDNA or gDNA derived from T cells, B-cell-depleted T cells, or PBMCs.

In the original analysis: It was from reference gene primer amplification that nucleated cell counts were estimated. The data were produced by immunoSEQ multiplex PCR, yet TCRdb's version contains in-frame clones alone and is incomplete. The V and J calls and the clone size are those of that table, but D and trimming were determined from the DNA. Of some 200,000 clones in the sample, around four fifths were seen once. The genes are TRBV12-3 or TRBV12-4 and TRBJ1-2, with TRBD1 as a possible D gene (5 bases). The sequence was collected from a woman aged 55-69 years who had recovered from COVID-19. Sequencing was carried out using peripheral blood. This CDR3 is CASSLDGGGGYTF. CDR3 sequence (DNA): TGTGCCAGCAGTTTAGACGGGGGTGGGGGCTACACCTTC.